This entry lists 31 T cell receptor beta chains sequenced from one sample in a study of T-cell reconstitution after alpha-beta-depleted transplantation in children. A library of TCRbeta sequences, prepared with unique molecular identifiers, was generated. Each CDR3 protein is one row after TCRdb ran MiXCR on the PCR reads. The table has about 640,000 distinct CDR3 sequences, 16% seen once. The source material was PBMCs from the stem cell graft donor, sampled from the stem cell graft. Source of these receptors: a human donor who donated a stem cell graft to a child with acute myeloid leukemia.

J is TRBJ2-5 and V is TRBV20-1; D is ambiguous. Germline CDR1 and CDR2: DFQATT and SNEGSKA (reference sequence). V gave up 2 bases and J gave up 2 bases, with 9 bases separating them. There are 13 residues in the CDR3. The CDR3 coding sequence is TGCAGTGCTAGAAACAGCTTTCAAGAGACCCAGTACTTC. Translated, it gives CSARNSFQETQYF.

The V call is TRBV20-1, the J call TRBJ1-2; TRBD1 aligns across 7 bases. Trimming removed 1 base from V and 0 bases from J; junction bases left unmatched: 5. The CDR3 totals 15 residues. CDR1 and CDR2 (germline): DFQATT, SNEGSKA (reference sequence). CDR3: CSARVRTGPNYGYTF. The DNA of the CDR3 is TGCAGTGCTAGAGTTCGGACAGGACCTAACTATGGCTACACCTTC.

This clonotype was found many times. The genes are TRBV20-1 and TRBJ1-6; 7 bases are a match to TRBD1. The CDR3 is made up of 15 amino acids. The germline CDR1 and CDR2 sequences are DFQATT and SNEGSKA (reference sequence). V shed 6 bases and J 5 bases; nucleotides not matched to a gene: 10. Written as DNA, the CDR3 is TGCAGTGCCCCCGGGAAGGGGGCGGATAATTCACCCCTCCACTTT. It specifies CSAPGKGADNSPLHF.

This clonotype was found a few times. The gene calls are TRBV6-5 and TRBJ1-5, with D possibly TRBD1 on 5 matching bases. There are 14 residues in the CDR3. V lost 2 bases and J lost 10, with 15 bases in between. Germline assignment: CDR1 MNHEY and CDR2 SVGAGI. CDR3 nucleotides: TGTGCCAGCAGTTACGACGTAACAGGTTTACCCCAGCATTTT. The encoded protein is CASSYDVTGLPQHF.

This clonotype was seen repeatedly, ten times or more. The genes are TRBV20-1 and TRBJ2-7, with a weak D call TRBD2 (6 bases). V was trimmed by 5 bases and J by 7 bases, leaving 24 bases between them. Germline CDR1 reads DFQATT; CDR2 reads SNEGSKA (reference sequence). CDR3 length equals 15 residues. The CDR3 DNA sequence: TGCAGTGCTCATAGAGGCACTAGCCTTCGTAGGGAGCAGTACGTC. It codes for CSAHRGTSLRREQYV.

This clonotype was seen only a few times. The CDR3 region has the DNA TGCGCCAGCAGCTTGGGAAGTGTGCGTAGCACAGATACGCAGTATTTT. Its translation is CASSLGSVRSTDTQYF. J is TRBJ2-3 and V is TRBV5-1; D is uncertain. The V end was cut by 0 bases, the J end by 0 bases, with 11 bases between. CDR3 length equals 16 residues. Germline CDR1 is SGHRS and CDR2 is YFSETQ.

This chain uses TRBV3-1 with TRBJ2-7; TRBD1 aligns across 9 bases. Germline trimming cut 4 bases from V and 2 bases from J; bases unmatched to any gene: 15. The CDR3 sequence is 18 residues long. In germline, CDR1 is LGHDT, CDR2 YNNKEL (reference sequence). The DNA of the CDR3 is TGTGCCAGCAGCCTACGGCGCTTCCTGGGACAGGGCCCCTACGAGCAGTACTTC. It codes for CASSLRRFLGQGPYEQYF.

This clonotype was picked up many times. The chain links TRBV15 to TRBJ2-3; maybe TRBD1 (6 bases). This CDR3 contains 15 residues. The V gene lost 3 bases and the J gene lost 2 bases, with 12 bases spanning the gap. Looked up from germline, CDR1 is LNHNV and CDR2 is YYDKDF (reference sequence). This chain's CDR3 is CATSSRTASTDTQYF. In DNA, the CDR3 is TGTGCCACCAGCAGTCGGACAGCCTCCACAGATACGCAGTATTTT.

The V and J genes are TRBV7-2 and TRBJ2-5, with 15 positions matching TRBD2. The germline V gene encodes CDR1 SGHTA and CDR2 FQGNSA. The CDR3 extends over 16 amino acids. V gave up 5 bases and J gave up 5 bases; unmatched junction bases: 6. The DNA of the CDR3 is TGTGCCAGCAGCCGGACTAGCGGGGGGGCCTGGGAGACCCAGTACTTC. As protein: CASSRTSGGAWETQYF.

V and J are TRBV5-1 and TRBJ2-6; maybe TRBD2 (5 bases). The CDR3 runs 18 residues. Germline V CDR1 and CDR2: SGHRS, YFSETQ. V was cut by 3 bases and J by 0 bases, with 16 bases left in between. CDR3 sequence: CASSSQSGKGSGANVLTF. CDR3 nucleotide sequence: TGCGCCAGCAGCTCACAGAGCGGCAAAGGCTCTGGGGCCAACGTCCTGACTTTC.

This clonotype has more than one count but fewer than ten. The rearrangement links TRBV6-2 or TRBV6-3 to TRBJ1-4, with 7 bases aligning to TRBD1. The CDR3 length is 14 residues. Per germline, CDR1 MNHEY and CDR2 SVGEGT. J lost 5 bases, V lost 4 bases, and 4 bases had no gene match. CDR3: CASSSTGDNEKLFF. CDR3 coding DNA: TGTGCCAGCAGTTCAACAGGGGACAATGAAAAACTGTTTTTT.

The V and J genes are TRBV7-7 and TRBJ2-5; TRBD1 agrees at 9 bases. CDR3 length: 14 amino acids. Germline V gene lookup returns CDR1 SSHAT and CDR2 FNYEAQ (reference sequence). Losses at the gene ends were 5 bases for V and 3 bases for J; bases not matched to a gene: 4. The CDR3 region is CASSLQGAKETQYF. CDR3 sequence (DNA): TGTGCCAGCAGCCTACAGGGGGCAAAAGAGACCCAGTACTTC.

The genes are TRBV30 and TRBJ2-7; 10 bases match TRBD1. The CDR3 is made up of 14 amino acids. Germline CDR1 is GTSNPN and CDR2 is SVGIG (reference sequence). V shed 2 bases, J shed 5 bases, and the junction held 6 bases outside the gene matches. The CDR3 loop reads CAWSRGTGENEQYF. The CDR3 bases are TGTGCCTGGAGTCGGGGGACAGGGGAGAACGAGCAGTACTTC.

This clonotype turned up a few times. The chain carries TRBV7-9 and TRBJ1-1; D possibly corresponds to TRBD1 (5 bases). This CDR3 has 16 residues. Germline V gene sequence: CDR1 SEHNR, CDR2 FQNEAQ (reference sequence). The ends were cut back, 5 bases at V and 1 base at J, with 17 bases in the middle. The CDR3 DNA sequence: TGTGCCAGCAGCCTAACCCGCGGGGGGAGGAACACTGAAGCTTTCTTT. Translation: CASSLTRGGRNTEAFF.

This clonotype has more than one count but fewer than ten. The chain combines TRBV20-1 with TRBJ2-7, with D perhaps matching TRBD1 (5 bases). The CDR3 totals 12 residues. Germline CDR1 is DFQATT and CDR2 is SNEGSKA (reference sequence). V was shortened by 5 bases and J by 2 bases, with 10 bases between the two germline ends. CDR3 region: CSAVKTAYEQYV. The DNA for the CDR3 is TGCAGTGCTGTGAAGACAGCCTACGAGCAGTACGTC.

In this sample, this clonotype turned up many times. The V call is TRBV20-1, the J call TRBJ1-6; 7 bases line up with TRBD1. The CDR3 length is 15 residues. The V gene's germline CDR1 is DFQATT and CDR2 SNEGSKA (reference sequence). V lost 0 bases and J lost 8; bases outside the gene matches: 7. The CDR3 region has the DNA TGCAGTGCTAGAGATCGGACAGGCGGACATTCACCCCTCCACTTT. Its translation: CSARDRTGGHSPLHF.

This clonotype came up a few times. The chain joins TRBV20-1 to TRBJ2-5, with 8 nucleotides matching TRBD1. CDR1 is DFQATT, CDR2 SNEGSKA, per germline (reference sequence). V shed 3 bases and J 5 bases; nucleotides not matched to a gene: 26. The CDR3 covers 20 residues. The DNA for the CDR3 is TGCAGTGCTAGGGGATTAGTTCGTTTAGGCCATCAGGGGGCCAGGGAGACCCAGTACTTC. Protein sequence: CSARGLVRLGHQGARETQYF.

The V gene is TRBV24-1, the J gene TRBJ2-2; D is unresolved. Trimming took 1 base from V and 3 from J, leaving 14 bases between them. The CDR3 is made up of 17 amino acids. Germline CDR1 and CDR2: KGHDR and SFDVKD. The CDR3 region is CATSDFGYTSDTGELFF. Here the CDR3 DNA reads TGTGCCACCAGTGATTTCGGTTACACCTCCGACACCGGGGAGCTGTTTTTT.

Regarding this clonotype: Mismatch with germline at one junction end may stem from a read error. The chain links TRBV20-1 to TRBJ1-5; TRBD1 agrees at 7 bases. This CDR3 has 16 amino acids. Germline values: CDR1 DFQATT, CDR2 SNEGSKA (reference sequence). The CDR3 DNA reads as TGCTGTGCTAGTGGGCCGGGACAGCCAGCTGGTCAGCCCCAGCATTTT. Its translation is CCASGPGQPAGQPQHF.

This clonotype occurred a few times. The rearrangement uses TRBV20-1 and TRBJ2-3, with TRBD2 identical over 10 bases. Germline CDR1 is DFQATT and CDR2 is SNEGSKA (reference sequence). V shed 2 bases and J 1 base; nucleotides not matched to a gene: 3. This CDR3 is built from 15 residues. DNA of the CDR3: TGCAGTGCTAGATTGACTAGCGGGCGCACAGATACGCAGTATTTT. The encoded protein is CSARLTSGRTDTQYF.

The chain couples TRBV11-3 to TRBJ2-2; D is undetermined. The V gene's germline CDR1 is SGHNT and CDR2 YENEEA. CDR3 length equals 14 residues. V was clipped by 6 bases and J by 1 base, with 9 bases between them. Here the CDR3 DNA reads TGTGCCAGCAGAAAGTCGCAGAACACCGGGGAGCTGTTTTTT. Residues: CASRKSQNTGELFF.

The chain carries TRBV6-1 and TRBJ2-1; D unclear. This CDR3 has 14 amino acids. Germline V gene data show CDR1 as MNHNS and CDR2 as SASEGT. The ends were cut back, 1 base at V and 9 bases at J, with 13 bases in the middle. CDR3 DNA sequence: TGTGCCAGCAGTGAAGTAGCAATTCCCCTTGAGCAGTTCTTC. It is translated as CASSEVAIPLEQFF.

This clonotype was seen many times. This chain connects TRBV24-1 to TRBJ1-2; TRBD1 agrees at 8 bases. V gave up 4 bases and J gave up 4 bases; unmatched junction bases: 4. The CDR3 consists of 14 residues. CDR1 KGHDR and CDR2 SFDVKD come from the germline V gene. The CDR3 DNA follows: TGTGCCACCAGTGACCCGGGGACAGGCTATGGCTACACCTTC. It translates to CATSDPGTGYGYTF.

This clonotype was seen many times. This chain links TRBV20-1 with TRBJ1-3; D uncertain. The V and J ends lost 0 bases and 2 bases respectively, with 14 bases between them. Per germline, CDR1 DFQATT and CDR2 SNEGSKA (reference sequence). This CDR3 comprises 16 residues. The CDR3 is CSARDHGRGAGNTIYF. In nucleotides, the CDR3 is TGCAGTGCTAGAGATCACGGACGTGGAGCTGGAAACACCATATATTTT.

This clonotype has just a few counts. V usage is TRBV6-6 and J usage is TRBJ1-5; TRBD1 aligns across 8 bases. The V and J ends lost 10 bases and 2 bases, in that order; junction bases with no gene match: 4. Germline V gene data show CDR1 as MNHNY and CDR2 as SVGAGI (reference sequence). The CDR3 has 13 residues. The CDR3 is CATEQGGNQPQHF. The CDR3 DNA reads TGTGCCACCGAACAGGGGGGCAATCAGCCCCAGCATTTT.

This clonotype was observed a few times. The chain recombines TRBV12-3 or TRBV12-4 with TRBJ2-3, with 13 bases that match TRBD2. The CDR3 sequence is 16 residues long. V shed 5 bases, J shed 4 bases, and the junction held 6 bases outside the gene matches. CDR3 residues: CASSARLAGGPDTQYF. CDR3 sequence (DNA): TGTGCCAGCAGTGCCCGACTAGCGGGGGGCCCAGATACGCAGTATTTT.

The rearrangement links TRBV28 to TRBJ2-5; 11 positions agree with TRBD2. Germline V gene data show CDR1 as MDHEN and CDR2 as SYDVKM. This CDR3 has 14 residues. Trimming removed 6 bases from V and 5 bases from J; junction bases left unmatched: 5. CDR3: CASSLSGGDETQYF. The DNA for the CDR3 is TGTGCCAGCAGCCTTAGCGGGGGGGACGAGACCCAGTACTTC.

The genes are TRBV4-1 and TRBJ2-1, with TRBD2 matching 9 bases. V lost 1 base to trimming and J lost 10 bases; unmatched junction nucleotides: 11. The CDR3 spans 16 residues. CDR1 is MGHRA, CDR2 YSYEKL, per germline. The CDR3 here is CASSQGQRGAPREQFF. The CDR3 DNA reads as TGCGCCAGCAGCCAAGGCCAGCGGGGGGCCCCAAGGGAGCAGTTCTTC.

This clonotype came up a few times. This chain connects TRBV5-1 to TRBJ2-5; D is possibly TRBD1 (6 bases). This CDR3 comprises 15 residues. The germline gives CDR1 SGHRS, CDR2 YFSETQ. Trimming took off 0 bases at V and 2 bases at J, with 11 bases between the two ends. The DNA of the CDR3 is TGCGCCAGCAGCTTGGAGGGGGAACGTCAAGAGACCCAGTACTTC. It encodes CASSLEGERQETQYF.

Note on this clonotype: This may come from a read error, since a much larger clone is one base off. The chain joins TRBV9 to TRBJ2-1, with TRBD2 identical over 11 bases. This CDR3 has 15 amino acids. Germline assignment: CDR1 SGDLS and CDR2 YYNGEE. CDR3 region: CARSETSGDYNEQFF. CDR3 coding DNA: TGTGCCAGAAGCGAGACTAGCGGGGACTACAATGAGCAGTTCTTC.

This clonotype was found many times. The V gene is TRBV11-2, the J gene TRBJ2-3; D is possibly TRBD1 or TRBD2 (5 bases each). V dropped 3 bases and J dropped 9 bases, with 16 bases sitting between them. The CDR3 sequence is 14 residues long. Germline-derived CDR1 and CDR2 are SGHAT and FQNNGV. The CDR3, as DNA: TGTGCCAGCAGCTTGGACCCGGGACCCAACACGCAGTATTTT. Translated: CASSLDPGPNTQYF. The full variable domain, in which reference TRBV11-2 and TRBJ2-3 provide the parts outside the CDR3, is EAGVAQSPRYKIIEKRQSVAFWCNPISGHATLYWYQQILGQGPKLLIQFQNNGVVDDSQLPKDRFSAERLKGVDSTLKIQPAKLEDSAVYLCASSLDPGPNTQYFGPGTRLTVL.